The TCR beta chain described here comes from a study of blood T cells in healthy people across ages. Trimming took 6 bases from V and 8 from J, leaving 31 bases between them. The CDR3 sequence is 18 residues long. Per germline, CDR1 LGHDT and CDR2 YNNKEL (reference sequence). Alongside a J-beta primer mix, a sample-barcoded 5' primer served in a second PCR lasting 7 to 11 cycles. MiXCR was run by TCRdb on the 5' RACE reads, yielding one entry per CDR3 protein. The sample includes 800,000 to 1,300,000 distinct CDR3 sequences, 20% to 25% of them seen just once. There are a few counts of this clonotype. The same specimen was also included in a second study, on T cells of mothers and their children.

The TCR comes from a girl aged 2 to 9 in good health. The chain links TRBV3-1 to TRBJ1-2, with D perhaps matching TRBD1 (6 bases). Sequenced sample: blood. CDR3 amino acids: CASSRTPRGTQGKEGYTF. CDR3 coding DNA: TGTGCCAGCAGTCGTACTCCACGCGGAACGCAGGGGAAAGAGGGCTACACCTTC. Supplemented by reference TRBV3-1 and TRBJ1-2, the full variable domain reads DTAVSQTPKYLVTQMGNDKSIKCEQNLGHDTMYWYKQDSKKFLKIMFSYNNKELIINETVPNRFSPKSPDKAHLNLHINSLELGDSAVYFCASSRTPRGTQGKEGYTFGSGTRLTVV.